This TCR beta chain was retrieved from a study of T cell responses to AZD1222 COVID-19 vaccine. Looking at the study overall: Some second doses came at about 4 weeks and others at about 12 weeks; these were pooled.

Trimming left V 4 bases short and J 2 bases short, with 9 bases between. CDR3 length equals 13 residues. Clones were read by immunoSEQ multiplex PCR, and TCRdb kept only the in-frame ones, dropping some. Found here are 84,000 or so clones, 90% of them singletons; the top ten hold about 2.9%. For this clone: Its specificity is not known.

Study conclusions and caveats: All repertoire sampling was performed exclusively after the peak T cell response. Clonal diversity was possibly underestimated; the donors were predominantly white British and more often female. Baseline seropositives among AZD1222 recipients totaled only 5 to 7.

Sample: peripheral blood, taken on day 0 of AZD1222 vaccination. The chain combines TRBV12-3 or TRBV12-4 with TRBJ2-7, with D perhaps TRBD2 (5 bases). The receptor was isolated from an adult in good health. The chain's CDR3 is CASSYELAYEQYF. CDR3 sequence (DNA): TGTGCCAGCAGTTACGAACTAGCCTACGAGCAGTACTTC.